Listed below are T cell receptor beta chains from one sample, sequenced in a study of blood T cell repertoires in COVID-19. Assay used: immunoSEQ multiplex PCR; TCRdb lists only in-frame clones, some missing. The sample records 130,000 or so clones, 70% to 90% being singletons. Sequenced sample: peripheral blood. Source of these receptors: a woman in her fifties or sixties with acute or convalescent COVID-19. Each CDR3 is given with its conserved first and last residue. A D gene is named only where the DNA matches it firmly.

TRBJ2-7 TRBV21-1 . TGTGCCAGCAGCGAAAGCACGCAGGGGGTCGCCTCCTACGAGCAGTACTTC CASSESTQGVASYEQYF
TRBJ1-1 TRBV6-1 . TGTGCCAGCAGTGACGGGGGATTGAACACTGAAGCTTTCTTT CASSDGGLNTEAFF
TRBJ2-7 TRBV18 TRBD2 TGTGCCAGCTCACCTCTAGCGGGGGACCTATACGAGCAGTACTTC CASSPLAGDLYEQYF
TRBJ2-3 TRBV2 . TGTGCCAGCACCCCGGTTAGCCCGGCCACAGATACGCAGTATTTT CASTPVSPATDTQYF
TRBJ1-1 TRBV19 . TGTGCCAGTAGAAAAGGGGTGAACACTGAAGCTTTCTTT CASRKGVNTEAFF
TRBJ1-6 TRBV27 . TGTGCCAGCACCGTCTCCCACGGGACACATAGCTCCTATAATTCACCCCTCCACTTT CASTVSHGTHSSYNSPLHF
TRBJ1-2 TRBV7-9 . TGTGCCAGCAGCCCAAGCCAGGCCTATGGCTACACCTTC CASSPSQAYGYTF
TRBJ1-6 TRBV14 . TGTGCCAGCAGCCAGAGGGCCACTTCTTCACCCCTCCACTTT CASSQRATSSPLHF
TRBJ1-1 TRBV29-1 . TGCAGCGGGGAGAACCTCTTGAACACTGAAGCTTTCTTT CSGENLLNTEAFF
TRBJ2-5 TRBV10-3 . TGTGCCATCAGTGACCTCGGGGAGACCCAGTACTTC CAISDLGETQYF